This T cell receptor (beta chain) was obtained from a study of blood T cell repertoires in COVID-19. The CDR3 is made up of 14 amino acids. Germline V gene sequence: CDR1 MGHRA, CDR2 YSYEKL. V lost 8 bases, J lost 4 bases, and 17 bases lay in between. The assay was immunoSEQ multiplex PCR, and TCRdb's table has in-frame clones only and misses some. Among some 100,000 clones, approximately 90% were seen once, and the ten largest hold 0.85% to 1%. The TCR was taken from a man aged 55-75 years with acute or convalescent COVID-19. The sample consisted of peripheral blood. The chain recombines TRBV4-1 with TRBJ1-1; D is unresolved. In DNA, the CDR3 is TGCGCCAGCTCGGGTGTTATGCGGGCCACTGAAGCTTTCTTT. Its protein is CASSGVMRATEAFF.